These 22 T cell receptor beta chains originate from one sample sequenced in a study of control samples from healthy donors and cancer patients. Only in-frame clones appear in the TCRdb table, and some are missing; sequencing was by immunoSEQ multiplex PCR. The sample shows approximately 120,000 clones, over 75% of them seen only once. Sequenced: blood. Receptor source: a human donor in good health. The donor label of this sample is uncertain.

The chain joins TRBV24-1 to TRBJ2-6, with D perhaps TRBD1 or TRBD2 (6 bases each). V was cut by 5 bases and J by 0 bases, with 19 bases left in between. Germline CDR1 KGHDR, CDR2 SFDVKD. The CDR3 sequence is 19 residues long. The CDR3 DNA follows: TGTGCCACCAGTGGCCCGAAGGGGGGACCCCACTCTGGGGCCAACGTCCTGACTTTC. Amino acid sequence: CATSGPKGGPHSGANVLTF.

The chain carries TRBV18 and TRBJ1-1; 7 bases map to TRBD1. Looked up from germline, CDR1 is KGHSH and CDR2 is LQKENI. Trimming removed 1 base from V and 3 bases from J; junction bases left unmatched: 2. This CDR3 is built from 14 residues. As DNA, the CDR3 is TGTGCCAGCTCACCACGCAGGGGGGACACTGAAGCTTTCTTT. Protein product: CASSPRRGDTEAFF.

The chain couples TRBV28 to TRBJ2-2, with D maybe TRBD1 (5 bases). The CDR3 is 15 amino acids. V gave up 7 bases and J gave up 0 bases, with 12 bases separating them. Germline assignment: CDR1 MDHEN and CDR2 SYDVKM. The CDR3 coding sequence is TGTGCCAGCATTCCTGGGGCAGCGAACACCGGGGAGCTGTTTTTT. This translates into CASIPGAANTGELFF.

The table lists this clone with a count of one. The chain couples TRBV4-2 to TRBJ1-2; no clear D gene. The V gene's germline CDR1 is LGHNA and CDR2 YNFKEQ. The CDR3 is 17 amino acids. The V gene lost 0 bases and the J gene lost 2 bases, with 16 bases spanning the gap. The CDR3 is CASSQDYNIKRNYGYTF. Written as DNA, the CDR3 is TGTGCCAGCAGCCAAGACTATAACATTAAGCGCAACTATGGCTACACCTTC.

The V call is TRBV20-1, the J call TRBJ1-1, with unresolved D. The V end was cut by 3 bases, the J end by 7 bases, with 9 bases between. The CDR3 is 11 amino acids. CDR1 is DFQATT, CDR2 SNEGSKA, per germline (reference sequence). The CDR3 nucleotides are TGCAGTGCTAGTTGGTACGGTGAAGCTTTCTTT. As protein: CSASWYGEAFF.

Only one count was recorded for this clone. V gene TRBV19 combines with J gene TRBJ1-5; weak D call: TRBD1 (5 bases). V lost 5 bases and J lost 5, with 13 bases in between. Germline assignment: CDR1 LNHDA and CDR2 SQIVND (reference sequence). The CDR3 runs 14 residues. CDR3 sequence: CASSPPGMDQPQHF. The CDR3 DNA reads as TGTGCCAGTAGTCCGCCAGGGATGGATCAGCCCCAGCATTTT.

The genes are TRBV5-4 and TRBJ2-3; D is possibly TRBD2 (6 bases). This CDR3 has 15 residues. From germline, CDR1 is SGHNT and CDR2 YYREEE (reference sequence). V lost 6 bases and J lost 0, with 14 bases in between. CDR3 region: CASTVGGLSTDTQYF. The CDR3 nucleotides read TGTGCCAGCACCGTGGGGGGACTTAGCACAGATACGCAGTATTTT.

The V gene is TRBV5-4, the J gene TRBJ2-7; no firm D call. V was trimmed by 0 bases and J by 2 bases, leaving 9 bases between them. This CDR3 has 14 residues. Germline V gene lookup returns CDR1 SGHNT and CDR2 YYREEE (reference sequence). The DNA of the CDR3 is TGTGCCAGCAGCTTGGCCTTGTCCCCCTACGAGCAGTACTTC. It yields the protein CASSLALSPYEQYF.

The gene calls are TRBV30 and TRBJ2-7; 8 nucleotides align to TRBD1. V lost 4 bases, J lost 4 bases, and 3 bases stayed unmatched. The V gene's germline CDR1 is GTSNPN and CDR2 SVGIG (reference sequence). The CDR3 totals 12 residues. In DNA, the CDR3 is TGTGCCTGGAACGACAGGGGTTACGAGCAGTACTTC. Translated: CAWNDRGYEQYF. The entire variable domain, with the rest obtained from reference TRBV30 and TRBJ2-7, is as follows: SQTIHQWPATLVQPVGSPLSLECTVEGTSNPNLYWYRQAAGRGLQLLFYSVGIGQISSEVPQNLSASRPQDRQFILSSKKLLLSDSGFYLCAWNDRGYEQYFGPGTRLTVT.

The CDR3 sequence: CASSSSGGPWNEQYF. CDR3 DNA sequence: TGTGCCAGCTCATCTAGCGGGGGACCCTGGAACGAGCAGTACTTC. V gene TRBV25-1 combines with J gene TRBJ2-7; 10 bases map to TRBD2. The germline CDR1 and CDR2 sequences are MGHDK and SYGVNS. This CDR3 has 15 amino acids. The J segment lost 5 bases and the V segment lost 8 bases, leaving 12 bases of the junction unmatched.

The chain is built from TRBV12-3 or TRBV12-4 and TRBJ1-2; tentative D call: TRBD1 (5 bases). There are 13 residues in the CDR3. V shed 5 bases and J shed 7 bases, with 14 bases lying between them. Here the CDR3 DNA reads TGTGCCAGCAGTGGAGGGGCCTCAGGTGGCTACACCTTC. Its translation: CASSGGASGGYTF.

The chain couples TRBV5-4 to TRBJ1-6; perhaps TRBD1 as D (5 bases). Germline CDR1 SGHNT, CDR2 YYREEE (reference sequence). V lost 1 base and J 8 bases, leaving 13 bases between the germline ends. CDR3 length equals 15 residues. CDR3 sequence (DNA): TGTGCCAGCAGCTTGCAGGGTTCAAGGGATTCACCCCTCCACTTT. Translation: CASSLQGSRDSPLHF. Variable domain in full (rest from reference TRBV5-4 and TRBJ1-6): ETGVTQSPTHLIKTRGQQVTLRCSSQSGHNTVSWYQQALGQGPQFIFQYYREEENGRGNFPPRFSGLQFPNYSSELNVNALELDDSALYLCASSLQGSRDSPLHFGNGTRLTVT.

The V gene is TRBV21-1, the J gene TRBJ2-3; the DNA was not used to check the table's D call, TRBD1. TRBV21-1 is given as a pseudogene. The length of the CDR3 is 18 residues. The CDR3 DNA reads TGTGCCAGCAGCATGGACAGGAACCCCCAAGATAACACAGATACGCAGTATTTT. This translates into CASSMDRNPQDNTDTQYF.

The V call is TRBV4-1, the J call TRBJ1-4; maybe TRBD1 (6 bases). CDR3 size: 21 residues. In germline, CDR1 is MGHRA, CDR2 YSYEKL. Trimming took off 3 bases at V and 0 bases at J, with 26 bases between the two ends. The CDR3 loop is CASSQLPGIKTGLATNEKLFF. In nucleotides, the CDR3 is TGCGCCAGCAGCCAGCTGCCGGGGATAAAAACAGGGCTAGCAACTAATGAAAAACTGTTTTTT.

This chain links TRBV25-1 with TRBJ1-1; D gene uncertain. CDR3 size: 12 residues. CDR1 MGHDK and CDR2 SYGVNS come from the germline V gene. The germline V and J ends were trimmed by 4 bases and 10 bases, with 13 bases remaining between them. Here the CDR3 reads CASSGETWGAFF. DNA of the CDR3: TGTGCCAGCAGTGGGGAGACTTGGGGAGCTTTCTTT.

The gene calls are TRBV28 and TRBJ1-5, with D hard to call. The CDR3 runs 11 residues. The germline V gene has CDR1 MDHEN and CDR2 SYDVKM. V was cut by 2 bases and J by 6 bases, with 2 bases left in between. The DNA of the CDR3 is TGTGCCAGCAGTTTAGCTCAGCCCCAGCATTTT. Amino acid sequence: CASSLAQPQHF. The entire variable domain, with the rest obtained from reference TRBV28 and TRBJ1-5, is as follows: DVKVTQSSRYLVKRTGEKVFLECVQDMDHENMFWYRQDPGLGLRLIYFSYDVKMKEKGDIPEGYSVSREKKERFSLILESASTNQTSMYLCASSLAQPQHFGDGTRLSIL.

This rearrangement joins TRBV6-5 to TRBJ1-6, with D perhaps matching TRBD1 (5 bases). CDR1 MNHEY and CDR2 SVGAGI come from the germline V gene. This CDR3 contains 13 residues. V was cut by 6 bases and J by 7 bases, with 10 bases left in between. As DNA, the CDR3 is TGTGCCAGCAGGGGGGAAAGGAATTCACCCCTCCACTTT. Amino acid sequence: CASRGERNSPLHF.

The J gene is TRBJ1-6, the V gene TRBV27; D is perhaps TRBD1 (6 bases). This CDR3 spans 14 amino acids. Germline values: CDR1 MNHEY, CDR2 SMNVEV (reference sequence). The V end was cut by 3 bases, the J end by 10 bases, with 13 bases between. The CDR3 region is CASSFGGGWSPLHF. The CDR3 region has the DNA TGTGCCAGCAGTTTTGGGGGGGGCTGGTCACCCCTCCACTTT.

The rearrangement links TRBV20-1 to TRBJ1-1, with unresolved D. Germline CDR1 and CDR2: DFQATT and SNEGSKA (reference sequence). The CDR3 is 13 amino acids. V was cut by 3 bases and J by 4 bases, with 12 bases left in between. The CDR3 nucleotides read TGCAGTGCTAGTGGATCGGGGTCCACTGAAGCTTTCTTT. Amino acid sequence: CSASGSGSTEAFF.

The CDR3 here is CASSLSRNSGNTIYF. The CDR3 DNA is TGTGCCAGCAGCTTGTCTCGGAACTCTGGAAACACCATATATTTT. The V call is TRBV5-6, the J call TRBJ1-3; D gene uncertain. The CDR3 extends over 15 amino acids. Germline loops: CDR1 SGHDT, CDR2 YYEEEE. The germline V and J ends were trimmed by 1 base and 0 bases, with 8 bases remaining between them.

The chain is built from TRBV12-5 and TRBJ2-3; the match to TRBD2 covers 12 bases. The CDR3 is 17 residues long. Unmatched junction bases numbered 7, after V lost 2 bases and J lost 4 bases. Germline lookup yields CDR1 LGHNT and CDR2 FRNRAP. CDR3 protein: CASGLKLAGGAADTQYF. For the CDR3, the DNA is TGTGCTAGTGGTTTGAAGCTAGCGGGGGGGGCGGCAGATACGCAGTATTTT.

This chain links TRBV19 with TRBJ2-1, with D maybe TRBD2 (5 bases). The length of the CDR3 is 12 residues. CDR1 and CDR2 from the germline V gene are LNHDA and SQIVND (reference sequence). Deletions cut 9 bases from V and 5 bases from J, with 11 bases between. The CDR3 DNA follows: TGTGCCAGCCCTCGGGGTAACAATGAGCAGTTCTTC. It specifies CASPRGNNEQFF.